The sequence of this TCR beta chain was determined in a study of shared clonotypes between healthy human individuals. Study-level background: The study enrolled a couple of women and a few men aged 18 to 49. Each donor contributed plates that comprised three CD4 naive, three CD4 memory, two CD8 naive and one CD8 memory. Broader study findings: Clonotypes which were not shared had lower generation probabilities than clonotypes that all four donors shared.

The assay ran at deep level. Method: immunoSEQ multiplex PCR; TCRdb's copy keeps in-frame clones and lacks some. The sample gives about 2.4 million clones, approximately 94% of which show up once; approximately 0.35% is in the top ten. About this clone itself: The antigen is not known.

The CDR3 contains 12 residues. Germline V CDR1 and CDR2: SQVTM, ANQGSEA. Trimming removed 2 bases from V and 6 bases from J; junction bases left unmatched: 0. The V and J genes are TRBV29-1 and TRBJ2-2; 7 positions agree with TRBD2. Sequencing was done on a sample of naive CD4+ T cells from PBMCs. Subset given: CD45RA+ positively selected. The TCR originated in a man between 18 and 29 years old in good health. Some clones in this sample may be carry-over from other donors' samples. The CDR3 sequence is CSVERGAGELFF. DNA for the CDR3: TGCAGCGTTGAACGGGGGGCCGGGGAGCTGTTTTTT.